Listed below are T cell receptor beta chains from one sample, sequenced in a study of T cell responses to AZD1222 COVID-19 vaccine. Assay used: immunoSEQ multiplex PCR; TCRdb lists only in-frame clones, some missing. The top ten hold 44% of the sample, which has more than 95,000 clones, 89% seen once. Sequencing was performed on peripheral blood, taken 28 days after the second AZD1222 dose. These receptors originate from an adult who received the AZD1222 COVID-19 vaccine. CDR3s include the opening cysteine and the closing phenylalanine or tryptophan. A D gene is named only where the DNA matches it firmly. Only some rows state a clone size, as once, few, many or a class for expanded clones.

V gene,J gene,clone size,D gene,CDR3 DNA,CDR3 protein
TRBV19,TRBJ1-1,.,TRBD1,TGTGCCAGCAGGACAGGGCGAGAGAACACTGAAGCTTTCTTT,CASRTGRENTEAFF
TRBV25-1,TRBJ2-3,.,.,TGTGCCAGCAGTGTTGGGGGGCTGGGGGCAGATACGCAGTATTTT,CASSVGGLGADTQYF
TRBV6-5,TRBJ2-1,.,.,TGTGCCAGCACCTCCCCCGGAGAGGAGCAGTTCTTC,CASTSPGEEQFF
TRBV11-2,TRBJ2-2,.,TRBD2,TGTGCCAGCAGCTTTAGCGGGACCAGCACCGGGGAGCTGTTTTTT,CASSFSGTSTGELFF
TRBV5-1,TRBJ2-3,.,TRBD1,TGCGCCAGCAGCTTTGGACAGGGAAAAGCAGATACGCAGTATTTT,CASSFGQGKADTQYF
TRBV18,TRBJ2-2,.,.,TGTGCCAGCTCACCCTCGTCAGGAGCCAACACCGGGGAGCTGTTTTTT,CASSPSSGANTGELFF
TRBV24-1,TRBJ2-1,.,TRBD1,TGTGCCACCAGTGGTGTAGGGACAGGGGCACGGTATGAGCAGTTCTTC,CATSGVGTGARYEQFF
TRBV6-5,TRBJ2-7,.,.,TGTGCCAGCAGTTCAAGGGGCTCCTACGAGCAGTACTTC,CASSSRGSYEQYF
TRBV7-3,TRBJ2-3,.,.,TGTGCCAGCAGCTTACTCACAGATACGCAGTATTTT,CASSLLTDTQYF
TRBV27,TRBJ1-4,.,TRBD1,TGTGCCAGCAGTAACAGGGGCACTAATGAAAAACTGTTTTTT,CASSNRGTNEKLFF
TRBV27,TRBJ2-1,.,TRBD2,TGTGCCAGCAGTTTATCGGCGGGAGCGTCCTACAATGAGCAGTTCTTC,CASSLSAGASYNEQFF
TRBV11-2,TRBJ2-1,once,TRBD1,TGTGCCAGCAGCTCCGAACTAAGGGGGCGCAATGAGCAGTTCTTC,CASSSELRGRNEQFF
TRBV27,TRBJ2-1,.,TRBD1,TGTGCCAGCATATCGGGGACAGCAAATGAGCAGTTCTTC,CASISGTANEQFF
TRBV7-3,TRBJ2-7,.,.,TGTGCCAGCAGCTTAGGTGGGAGCGTGGACGAGCAGTACTTC,CASSLGGSVDEQYF
TRBV7-9,TRBJ2-5,.,.,TGTGCCAGCAGCTTAGGATCGACGTCCCAAGAGACCCAGTACTTC,CASSLGSTSQETQYF
TRBV4-1,TRBJ2-1,.,.,TGCGCCAGCAGCCAAGCCCCCTTAAGATTAGTTTCGGCTTTAAACGATGAGCAGTTCTTC,CASSQAPLRLVSALNDEQFF
TRBV18,TRBJ1-1,.,.,TGTGCCAGCTCACTACAGGAGAACACTGAAGCTTTCTTT,CASSLQENTEAFF